The 29 T cell receptor beta chains listed next were all sequenced from one sample in a study of blood T cell repertoires in COVID-19. Produced via immunoSEQ multiplex PCR; TCRdb's table is partial and in-frame only. The data contain some 120,000 clones, 88% of them singletons. Sequencing was performed on peripheral blood. The receptor source for this set is a human donor in a cohort sampled during active COVID-19.

The V and J genes are TRBV5-6 and TRBJ2-2, with 10 positions matching TRBD2. The CDR3 runs 17 residues. Germline loops: CDR1 SGHDT, CDR2 YYEEEE. With V trimmed by 2 bases and J by 5 bases, 9 bases remained unmatched. The CDR3 protein is CASSLIRLAGETGELFF. The CDR3 nucleotides are TGTGCCAGCAGCTTAATTCGTCTAGCGGGAGAAACCGGGGAGCTGTTTTTT.

The genes are TRBV19 and TRBJ1-6; 7 bases line up with TRBD1. CDR3 length equals 16 residues. V shed 6 bases and J 0 bases; nucleotides not matched to a gene: 5. Germline V gene data show CDR1 as LNHDA and CDR2 as SQIVND (reference sequence). CDR3 region: CASSRGVSSYNSPLHF. Here the CDR3 DNA reads TGTGCCAGTAGCAGGGGGGTGAGCTCCTATAATTCACCCCTCCACTTT.

The chain employs TRBV2 and TRBJ2-7, with 9 bases identical to TRBD1. Germline V gene data show CDR1 as SNHLY and CDR2 as FYNNEI. This CDR3 has 14 residues. V lost 6 bases to trimming and J lost 1 base; unmatched junction nucleotides: 4. As DNA, the CDR3 is TGTGCCAGCAGGCCCGGGACAGGGTCCTACGAGCAGTACTTC. Amino acid sequence: CASRPGTGSYEQYF.

J is TRBJ2-7 and V is TRBV7-6; TRBD2 matches at 8 bases. The CDR3 totals 17 residues. Looked up from germline, CDR1 is SGHVS and CDR2 is FNYEAQ. J lost 2 bases, V lost 5 bases, and 14 bases had no gene match. The CDR3 region has the DNA TGTGCCAGCAGCCTCTCCCCGGGGGGGTCAACTCCCTACGAGCAGTACTTC. As protein: CASSLSPGGSTPYEQYF. Full variable domain (outside the CDR3, taken from reference TRBV7-6 and TRBJ2-7): GAGVSQSPRYKVTKRGQDVALRCDPISGHVSLYWYRQALGQGPEFLTYFNYEAQQDKSGLPNDRFSAERPEGSISTLTIQRTEQRDSAMYRCASSLSPGGSTPYEQYFGPGTRLTVT.

The genes are TRBV7-7 and TRBJ2-3; tentative D call: TRBD1 (5 bases). Per germline, CDR1 SSHAT and CDR2 FNYEAQ (reference sequence). The CDR3 covers 13 residues. The CDR3 spells CASSQGRTDTQYF. The CDR3 nucleotides are TGTGCTAGCTCCCAGGGTCGCACAGATACGCAGTATTTT.

This clone was counted a few times. V gene TRBV5-5 combines with J gene TRBJ1-1; TRBD1 might be the D (6 bases). The germline V and J ends were trimmed by 4 bases and 2 bases, with 9 bases remaining between them. The CDR3 is made up of 13 amino acids. Germline-derived CDR1 and CDR2 are SGHKS and YYEKEE (reference sequence). CDR3 sequence (DNA): TGTGCCAGCAGCCGGGACATAAACACTGAAGCTTTCTTT. Its protein product is CASSRDINTEAFF. The complete variable domain, with remaining parts taken from reference TRBV5-5 and TRBJ1-1, reads DAGVTQSPTHLIKTRGQQVTLRCSPISGHKSVSWYQQVLGQGPQFIFQYYEKEERGRGNFPDRFSARQFPNYSSELNVNALLLGDSALYLCASSRDINTEAFFGQGTRLTVV.

This clone is a singleton in its sample. The chain couples TRBV2 to TRBJ2-7; 10 bases are shared with TRBD2. From germline, CDR1 is SNHLY and CDR2 FYNNEI. The CDR3 consists of 11 residues. Trimming cost V 8 bases and J 7 bases; bases outside gene matches: 2. The chain's CDR3 is CASAAGGEQYF. In DNA form, the CDR3 reads TGTGCCAGCGCAGCGGGGGGGGAGCAGTACTTC.

The genes are TRBV6-6 and TRBJ1-5, with 12 bases lining up with TRBD1. The V segment lost 5 bases and the J segment 1 base; nucleotides outside the gene matches: 6. Germline V gives CDR1 MNHNY, CDR2 SVGAGI (reference sequence). The CDR3 extends over 17 amino acids. CDR3: CASSPGTGGMSNQPQHF. The CDR3 nucleotides read TGTGCCAGCAGTCCCGGGACAGGGGGCATGAGCAATCAGCCCCAGCATTTT.

The V and J genes are TRBV10-2 and TRBJ2-2; 14 bases align to TRBD2. CDR1 and CDR2 from the germline V gene are WSHSY and SAAADI. Germline trimming cut 3 bases from V and 3 bases from J; bases unmatched to any gene: 9. The CDR3 has 19 amino acids. The CDR3 loop is CASSDLTGLAGVYTGELFF. In DNA, the CDR3 is TGCGCCAGCAGTGACCTTACGGGACTAGCGGGAGTGTACACCGGGGAGCTGTTTTTT.

As regards this clone: The germline gene is not matched at one end of the junction; a read error may be the cause. This chain joins TRBV7-2 and TRBJ1-3, with TRBD1 identical over 7 bases. The CDR3 spans 15 residues. From germline, CDR1 is SGHTA and CDR2 FQGNSA. CDR3 residues: CASSLDRGTGDTIYF. As DNA, the CDR3 is TGTGCCAGCAGCTTAGACAGGGGAACTGGAGACACCATATATTTT.

This clone was found a few times. The rearrangement links TRBV19 to TRBJ2-3; weak D call: TRBD2 (5 bases). With 7 bases removed from V and 2 bases from J, the gap between germline ends came to 13 bases. The CDR3 spans 14 residues. Germline V gives CDR1 LNHDA, CDR2 SQIVND (reference sequence). The CDR3 coding sequence is TGTGCCAGTAAGGGAGTCGGTTCCACAGATACGCAGTATTTT. Its protein product is CASKGVGSTDTQYF.

V is TRBV19 and J is TRBJ2-7; 9 bases are shared with TRBD2. After removal of 3 bases from V and 5 bases from J, the junction contained 8 bases not matched to a gene. Germline CDR1 LNHDA, CDR2 SQIVND (reference sequence). The CDR3 runs to 15 residues. The DNA of the CDR3 is TGTGCCAGTAGTATCACGGGACTAGCTGTGGACGAGCAGTACTTC. Amino acid sequence: CASSITGLAVDEQYF.

The rearrangement links TRBV24-1 to TRBJ2-7; D perhaps matches TRBD2 (7 bases). The CDR3 totals 16 residues. Trimming pared 4 bases from V and 2 bases from J, leaving 17 bases between. Germline V lookup: CDR1 KGHDR, CDR2 SFDVKD. CDR3 DNA: TGTGCCACCAGTGACCGGCACGGGCGGGGGCCCTACGAGCAGTACTTC. This sequence encodes CATSDRHGRGPYEQYF.

The chain couples TRBV27 to TRBJ2-7, with 11 positions matching TRBD1. J lost 5 bases, V lost 2 bases, and 5 bases had no gene match. CDR1 is MNHEY, CDR2 SMNVEV, per germline (reference sequence). The CDR3 totals 15 residues. In DNA, the CDR3 is TGTGCCAGCAGTTTAAGGACAGGGGGCTTACACGAGCAGTACTTC. This translates into CASSLRTGGLHEQYF.

The count of this clone is one. The V gene is TRBV5-1, the J gene TRBJ2-5; 7 bases are a match to TRBD1. The trim removed 4 bases at V and 1 base at J, leaving 4 bases unmatched. Looked up from germline, CDR1 is SGHRS and CDR2 is YFSETQ. The CDR3 loop spans 14 amino acids. CDR3 sequence reads: CASSPGQAQETQYF. In DNA, the CDR3 is TGCGCCAGCAGCCCCGGACAGGCCCAAGAGACCCAGTACTTC.

V and J are TRBV28 and TRBJ1-1, with D maybe TRBD1 (6 bases). CDR1 MDHEN and CDR2 SYDVKM come from the germline V gene. The germline V and J ends were trimmed by 4 bases and 7 bases, with 16 bases remaining between them. The CDR3 consists of 14 residues. CDR3: CASSSTGSVSEAFF. The CDR3, as DNA: TGTGCCAGCAGTTCAACAGGGAGTGTCAGTGAAGCTTTCTTT.

V gene TRBV6-5 combines with J gene TRBJ1-5; D perhaps matches TRBD1 (6 bases). Trimming removed 6 bases from V and 6 bases from J, with 15 bases in between. Per the germline V gene, CDR1 is MNHEY and CDR2 is SVGAGI. The CDR3 covers 14 residues. The CDR3 sequence is CASRKDRYGQPQHF. The CDR3 DNA reads TGTGCCAGCAGAAAAGACAGGTACGGTCAGCCCCAGCATTTT.

This rearrangement joins TRBV5-1 to TRBJ1-1; weak D call: TRBD1 (6 bases). The CDR3 sequence is 18 residues long. Trimming left V 0 bases short and J 4 bases short, with 22 bases between. The germline V gene has CDR1 SGHRS and CDR2 YFSETQ. The CDR3 bases are TGCGCCAGCAGCTTGGCCTCTGGGGGCGGACAGATTCTCACTGAAGCTTTCTTT. Protein product: CASSLASGGGQILTEAFF.

The chain has TRBV29-1 and TRBJ1-5, with D hard to call. CDR3 length equals 12 residues. V was shortened by 5 bases and J by 6 bases, with 11 bases between the two germline ends. The germline V gene has CDR1 SQVTM and CDR2 ANQGSEA. CDR3 amino acids: CSVSEGSQPQHF. In DNA, the CDR3 is TGCAGCGTTTCGGAGGGTAGTCAGCCCCAGCATTTT.

V and J are TRBV11-2 and TRBJ2-1; 11 bases are a match to TRBD2. The J segment lost 7 bases and the V segment lost 3 bases, leaving 8 bases of the junction unmatched. CDR1 and CDR2 from the germline V gene are SGHAT and FQNNGV. The CDR3 runs to 16 residues. The CDR3 DNA is TGTGCCAGCAGCTTTTGGTTAGCGGGGGGGCAAAATGAGCAGTTCTTC. Its translation: CASSFWLAGGQNEQFF.

A word on this clone: The DNA is left out, because the CDR3 cannot be placed on it with certainty; the CDR3 is given as TCRdb lists it. This rearrangement joins TRBV6-1 to TRBJ1-2; the table's D call TRBD1 went unverified against the DNA. CDR1 and CDR2 (germline): MNHNS, SASEGT. The CDR3 numbers 11 amino acids, ends counted. CDR3 sequence: CASSDVGRGTF.

The rearrangement joins TRBV11-1 to TRBJ2-5; 11 positions agree with TRBD1. The junction had 6 bases not matched to a gene; V was cut back by 5 bases and J by 1 base. CDR3 size: 16 residues. Germline V gene sequence: CDR1 SGHAT, CDR2 FQDESV (reference sequence). The CDR3 reads CASSGGGTGGQETQYF. For the CDR3, the DNA is TGTGCCAGCAGCGGCGGGGGGACAGGGGGCCAAGAGACCCAGTACTTC.

The chain joins TRBV7-6 to TRBJ2-1, with TRBD2 identical over 9 bases. This CDR3 contains 16 residues. The germline CDR1 and CDR2 sequences are SGHVS and FNYEAQ. V dropped 4 bases and J dropped 3; count of bases not matched to a gene: 7. CDR3 amino acids: CASSSPLAGIYNEQFF. CDR3 nucleotides: TGTGCCAGCAGCTCGCCACTAGCGGGCATCTACAATGAGCAGTTCTTC.

This clone was seen just once. This chain links TRBV4-1 with TRBJ1-2; 11 bases are shared with TRBD1. In germline, CDR1 is MGHRA, CDR2 YSYEKL. The CDR3 loop spans 15 amino acids. Germline trimming cut 4 bases from V and 7 bases from J; bases unmatched to any gene: 8. Written as DNA, the CDR3 is TGCGCCAGCAGCCTCGGGACAGGGGGAAAGCGTGGCTACACCTTC. As protein: CASSLGTGGKRGYTF.

This chain links TRBV28 with TRBJ1-6; D is unclear. The ends were cut back, 5 bases at V and 9 bases at J, with 8 bases in the middle. Looked up from germline, CDR1 is MDHEN and CDR2 is SYDVKM. This CDR3 contains 12 residues. The CDR3 here is CASSLGVSPLHF. Here the CDR3 DNA reads TGTGCCAGCAGTCTCGGAGTTTCACCCCTCCACTTT. The complete variable domain, with remaining parts taken from reference TRBV28 and TRBJ1-6, reads DVKVTQSSRYLVKRTGEKVFLECVQDMDHENMFWYRQDPGLGLRLIYFSYDVKMKEKGDIPEGYSVSREKKERFSLILESASTNQTSMYLCASSLGVSPLHFGNGTRLTVT.

This sequence joins TRBV23-1 and TRBJ2-5, with 7 bases identical to TRBD2. TRBV23-1 is an open reading frame, and its role is uncertain. V shed 10 bases and J 0 bases; nucleotides not matched to a gene: 11. The CDR3 runs to 15 residues. The CDR3 protein is CATPWKGGYQETQYF. The CDR3 bases are TGCGCCACCCCCTGGAAGGGAGGGTACCAAGAGACCCAGTACTTC.

V usage is TRBV7-6 and J usage is TRBJ2-1; 13 bases map to TRBD2. CDR3 length: 16 residues. J was trimmed by 8 bases and V by 5 bases; bases with no gene match: 9. Germline V gives CDR1 SGHVS, CDR2 FNYEAQ. The CDR3 nucleotides are TGTGCCAGCAGCCCGCGACTAGCGGGGGGTGTCGATGAGCAGTTCTTC. It codes for CASSPRLAGGVDEQFF.

The V and J genes are TRBV6-5 and TRBJ2-7; tentatively, D is TRBD1 (6 bases). The V gene lost 4 bases and the J gene lost 1 base, with 14 bases spanning the gap. This CDR3 is 15 amino acids long. Looked up from germline, CDR1 is MNHEY and CDR2 is SVGAGI. The CDR3 loop reads CASSSPGTLSYEQYF. For the CDR3, the DNA is TGTGCCAGCAGTTCCCCCGGGACACTATCCTACGAGCAGTACTTC.

CDR3 amino acids: CASSHGGTEDYGYTF. The CDR3 DNA reads as TGTGCCAGCAGCCACGGGGGGACCGAGGACTATGGCTACACCTTC. The gene calls are TRBV6-2 or TRBV6-3 and TRBJ1-2; the D gene is possibly TRBD1 (5 bases). Trimming pared 6 bases from V and 3 bases from J, leaving 17 bases between. The V gene's germline CDR1 is MNHEY and CDR2 SVGEGT. The CDR3 has 15 amino acids.